At least ten counts were recorded for the clone carrying this TCR beta chain. Its antigen is not identified. Axillary draining lymph nodes of breast cancer patients supplied the node samples. TCRdb passed the multiplex PCR reads through MiXCR, listing each CDR3 protein once. The data show 130,000 or so distinct CDR3 sequences, about a fifth seen once. The sample is drawn from a study of breast tumors, draining lymph nodes, adjacent tissues. V dropped 0 bases and J dropped 7 bases, with 16 bases sitting between them. The CDR3 consists of 16 residues. From germline, CDR1 is SGHTA and CDR2 FQGNSA. Study-wide points: Data only fit, rather than demonstrated, lymph node origin of most tumor T cells.

The TCR comes from a female donor with breast cancer. Some clones in this sample may be carry-over from other donors' samples. Sequenced sample: axillary lymph node tissue. The chain combines TRBV7-2 with TRBJ2-1; D is perhaps TRBD1 (5 bases). CDR3 nucleotide sequence: TGTGCCAGCAGCTTAGCGCGTCCAGGGAAGGGGAATGAGCAGTTCTTC. Amino acid sequence: CASSLARPGKGNEQFF.